This T cell receptor beta chain appears in the sequencing data of a study of tumor-infiltrating lymphocytes in oesophageal squamous cell carcinoma. Judged by abundance, this clonotype is medium-sized (0.01 to 0.1%). In germline, CDR1 is MNHNS, CDR2 SASEGT. CDR3 size: 16 residues. V lost 3 bases and J 0 bases, leaving 12 bases between the germline ends. MiXCR was run by TCRdb on the PCR reads, yielding one entry per CDR3 protein. The repertoire includes 10,000 to 15,000 distinct CDR3 sequences, under 55% of them detected once, and more than 11% sits in the top ten. The gene calls are TRBV6-1 and TRBJ2-1, with TRBD1 as a possible D gene (5 bases). This receptor was identified in a male donor with esophageal squamous cell carcinoma. Sequencing used normal esophageal tissue next to the tumor. The CDR3 loop reads CASSDIQGRSYNEQFF. For the CDR3, the DNA is TGTGCCAGCAGTGATATCCAGGGTCGCTCCTACAATGAGCAGTTCTTC.